This T cell receptor (beta chain) was sequenced for a study of blood T cell repertoires in COVID-19. The wider study: Acute and convalescent COVID-19 specimens originated in the United States, Italy and Spain. T cells, B-cell-depleted T cells, or PBMCs supplied cDNA or gDNA.

In germline, CDR1 is SGHRS, CDR2 YFSETQ. Trimming pared 4 bases from V and 8 bases from J, leaving 21 bases between. There are 15 residues in the CDR3. In the original analysis: Amplified reference gene primers provided the basis for estimating nucleated cell counts. Produced via immunoSEQ multiplex PCR; TCRdb's table is partial and in-frame only. V and J calls plus clone size are reproduced from that table; the DNA served to infer D and trimming. In the table there are approximately 270,000 clones, roughly 88% of which are singletons. V usage is TRBV5-1 and J usage is TRBJ1-2; tentatively, D is TRBD1 (5 bases). The sequence was obtained from a woman in her 70s with acute or convalescent COVID-19. Material: peripheral blood. CDR3 sequence: CASSPGGGQLDGYTF. CDR3 nucleotides: TGCGCCAGCAGCCCCGGGGGAGGGCAACTGGACGGCTACACCTTC.